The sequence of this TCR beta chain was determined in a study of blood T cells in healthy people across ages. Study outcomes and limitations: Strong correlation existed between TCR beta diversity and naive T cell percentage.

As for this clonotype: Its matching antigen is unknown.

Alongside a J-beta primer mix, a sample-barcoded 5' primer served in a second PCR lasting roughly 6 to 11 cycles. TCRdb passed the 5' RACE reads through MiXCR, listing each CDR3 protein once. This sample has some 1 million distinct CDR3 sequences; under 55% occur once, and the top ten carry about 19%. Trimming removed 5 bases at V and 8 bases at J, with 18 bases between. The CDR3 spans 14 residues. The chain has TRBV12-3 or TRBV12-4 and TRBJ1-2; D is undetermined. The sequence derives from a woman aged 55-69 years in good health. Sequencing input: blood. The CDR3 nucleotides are TGTGCCAGCAGTATCAGTGTTCTTTATGGGGGCTACACCTTC. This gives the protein CASSISVLYGGYTF.